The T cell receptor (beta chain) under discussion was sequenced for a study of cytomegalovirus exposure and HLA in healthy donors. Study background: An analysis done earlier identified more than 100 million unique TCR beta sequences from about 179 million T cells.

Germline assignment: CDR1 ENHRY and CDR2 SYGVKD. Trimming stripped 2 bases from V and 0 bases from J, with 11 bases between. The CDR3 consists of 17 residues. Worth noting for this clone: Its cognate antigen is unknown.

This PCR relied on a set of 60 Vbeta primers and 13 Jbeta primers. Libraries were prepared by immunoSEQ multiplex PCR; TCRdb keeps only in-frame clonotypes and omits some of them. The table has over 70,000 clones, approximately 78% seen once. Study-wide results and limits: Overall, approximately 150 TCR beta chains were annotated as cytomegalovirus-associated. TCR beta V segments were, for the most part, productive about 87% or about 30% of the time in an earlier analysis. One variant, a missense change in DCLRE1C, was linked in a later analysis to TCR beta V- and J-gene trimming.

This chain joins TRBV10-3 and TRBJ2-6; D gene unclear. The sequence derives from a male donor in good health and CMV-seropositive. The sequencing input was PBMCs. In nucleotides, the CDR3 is TGTGCCATCAGTGAGGCAGGCCCAAACTCTGGGGCCAACGTCCTGACTTTC. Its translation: CAISEAGPNSGANVLTF.